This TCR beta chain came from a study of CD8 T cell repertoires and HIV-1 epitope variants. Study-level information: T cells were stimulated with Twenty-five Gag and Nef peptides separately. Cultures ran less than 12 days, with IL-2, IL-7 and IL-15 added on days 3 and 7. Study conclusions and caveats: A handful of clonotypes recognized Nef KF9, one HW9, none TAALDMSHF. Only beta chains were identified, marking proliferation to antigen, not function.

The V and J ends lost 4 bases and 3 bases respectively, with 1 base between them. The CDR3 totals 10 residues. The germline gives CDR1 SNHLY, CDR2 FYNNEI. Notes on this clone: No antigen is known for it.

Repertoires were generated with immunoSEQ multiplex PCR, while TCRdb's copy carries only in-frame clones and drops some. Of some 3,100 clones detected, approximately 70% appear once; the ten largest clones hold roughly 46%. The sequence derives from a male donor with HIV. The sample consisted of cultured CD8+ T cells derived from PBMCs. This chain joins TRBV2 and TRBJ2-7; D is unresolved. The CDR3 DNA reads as TGTGCCAGCAGTGTCTACGAGCAGTACTTC. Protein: CASSVYEQYF.